This T cell receptor (beta chain) comes out of a study of PD-L1 blockade in urothelial cancer. Points from the study as a whole: Below-median blood TCR clonality before treatment forecast better survival.

Libraries were prepared by immunoSEQ multiplex PCR; TCRdb keeps only in-frame clonotypes and omits some of them. This table holds some 50,000 clones, over 75% found once. Noted time point: peripheral blood 6 weeks after treatment start. About this clone: Its antigen is not identified.

Material: PBMCs, obtained around atezolizumab (anti-PD-L1) treatment. The TCR comes from a man between 45 and 60 years old with urothelial cancer.

Here the CDR3 reads CASGRGTEAFF. CDR3 nucleotides: TGTGCCAGCGGCAGGGGGACTGAAGCTTTCTTT. The V gene is TRBV6-5, the J gene TRBJ1-1; TRBD1 matches 7 bases. The CDR3 is made up of 11 amino acids. The junction had 2 bases not matched to a gene; V was cut back by 8 bases and J by 5 bases. CDR1 MNHEY and CDR2 SVGAGI come from the germline V gene.